A selection of T cell receptor beta chains follows, all from one sample in a study of OX40 agonist ivuxolimab in advanced cancers. TCRdb keeps only in-frame clones here, not all; method: immunoSEQ multiplex PCR. The table records 50,000 to 75,000 clones, around 89% of them present only once. This specimen was CD4+ or CD8+ T cells sorted from blood, taken in a trial of the OX40 agonist ivuxolimab. The receptors originated from an adult with an advanced solid tumor such as melanoma, head and neck, liver or kidney cancer. The conserved cysteine and the conserved F or W are not part of the CDR3 here. The order of the fields is CDR3 length, V gene, CDR3 protein.

11	TRBV27	ASSFLRTYEQY
13	TRBV28	ASSLWGGFNQPQH
13	TRBV4-1	ASSQAFGQSYEQY
15	TRBV27	ASSATGTGGVGTEAF
11	TRBV7-8	ASYRDPNYGYT
12	TRBV27	ASSRRDRGNEQY
13	TRBV7-3	ASSLAQSNTGELF
12	TRBV27	ASRVGGVAYEQY
14	TRBV4-1	ASSQDPGVLGETQY
12	TRBV2	ASTGQGVGNEQF
12	TRBV9	ASSPSSGSTEAF
16	TRBV4-1	ASSPHDGRGRPSYEQY
11	TRBV2	ASNRGVDNEQF
14	TRBV27	ASSPLIGGGANGYT
14	TRBV7-9	ASSSLSGQGGYEQY
13	TRBV27	ASSLTGDGYNEQF
14	TRBV13	ASSGDRDRGTDTQY
14	TRBV13	ASSLGTGGHYNEQF
14	TRBV7-9	ASSLGGGGSSYEQY
15	TRBV6-1	ASSAVLAGEAYDEQY
14	TRBV10-2	ASSESRPGPNEKLF
10	TRBV6-1	ASMIMGNEAF
12	TRBV7-7	ASSLIPWSGRKY
14	TRBV28	ASSLSPLRGSETQY
12	TRBV5-6	ASSFLAGMDEQY
13	TRBV9	ASSGSAGRSYEQY
14	TRBV5-1	ASSPWTSGGTDTQY
12	TRBV9	ASSVGSGANVLT
13	TRBV9	ASSPWDSSGNTIY
11	TRBV27	ASSLGASDKQY
11	TRBV6-1	ASSETGREGYT
14	TRBV19	ASSMSPAEYQETQY
15	TRBV4-1	ASSQILAGAGAYEQY
11	TRBV5-1	ASSLARFYEQY
11	TRBV7-6	ASRPSSYNEQF
11	TRBV19	ASSRGQADEQY
12	TRBV5-1	ASSLRGANEKLF
13	TRBV6-5	ASSATSGGSETQY
12	TRBV27	ATRNEAGISEQY
13	TRBV7-2	ASELTGGSSRELF
11	TRBV7-9	ASSLEGQLELF
12	TRBV7-3	ASSSTGTAEFHT
14	TRBV7-9	ASSLDPGWMNTEAF
13	TRBV7-6	ASSLRLAGANEQF
12	TRBV2	ASSERPGSEKLF
11	TRBV5-1	ASSLSYATEAF
12	TRBV10-1	ASSIRTGDDEQF
12	TRBV4-1	ASSLGQGVPGYT